Reported below is one T cell receptor (beta chain). Its antigen is as yet unknown. The CDR3 runs to 16 residues. From germline, CDR1 is SGHTA and CDR2 FQGTGA. V shed 1 base, J shed 6 bases, and the junction held 2 bases outside the gene matches. The sample originates from a study of cytomegalovirus exposure and HLA in healthy donors. Study findings and constraints: Relative to the roughly 700-donor mean, N-insertions were reportedly fewer in an Asian-associated ancestry cluster in a later analysis.

This PCR relied on a set of 60 Vbeta primers and 13 Jbeta primers. The method was immunoSEQ multiplex PCR; TCRdb's version includes in-frame clones alone and lacks a portion of them. The table lists some 130,000 clones, approximately 78% of them singletons. This TCR was sampled from a woman aged 50 to 65 in good health and CMV-seropositive. Specimen: PBMCs. V gene TRBV7-3 combines with J gene TRBJ2-2; 13 bases agree with TRBD2. In DNA, the CDR3 is TGTGCCAGCAGCTTAAAAGGACTAGCGGGAGCCGGGGAGCTGTTTTTT. Translated: CASSLKGLAGAGELFF. The full variable domain, its missing parts supplied by reference TRBV7-3 and TRBJ2-2, is GAGVSQTPSNKVTEKGKYVELRCDPISGHTALYWYRQSLGQGPEFLIYFQGTGAADDSGLPNDRFFAVRPEGSVSTLKIQRTERGDSAVYLCASSLKGLAGAGELFFGEGSRLTVL.